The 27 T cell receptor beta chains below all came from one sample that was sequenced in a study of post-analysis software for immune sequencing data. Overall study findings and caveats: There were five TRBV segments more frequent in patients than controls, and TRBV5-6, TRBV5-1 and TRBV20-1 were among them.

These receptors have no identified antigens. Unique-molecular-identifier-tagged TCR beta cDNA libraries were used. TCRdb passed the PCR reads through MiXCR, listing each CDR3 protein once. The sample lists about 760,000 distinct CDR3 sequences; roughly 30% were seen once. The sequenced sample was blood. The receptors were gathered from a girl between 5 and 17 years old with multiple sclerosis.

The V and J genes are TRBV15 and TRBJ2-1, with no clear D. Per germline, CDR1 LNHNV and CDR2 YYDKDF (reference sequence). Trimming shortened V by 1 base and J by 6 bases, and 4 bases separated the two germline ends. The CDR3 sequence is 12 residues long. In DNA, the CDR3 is TGTGCCACCAGCAGAGCCGGCAATGAGCAGTTCTTC. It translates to CATSRAGNEQFF.

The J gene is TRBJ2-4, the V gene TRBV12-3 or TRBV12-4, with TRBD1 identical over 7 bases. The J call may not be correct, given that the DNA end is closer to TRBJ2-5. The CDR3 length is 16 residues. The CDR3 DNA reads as TGTGCCAGCAGTTTAGCCCCGGGACAGAGCCAAGAGACCCAGTACTTC. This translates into CASSLAPGQSQETQYF.

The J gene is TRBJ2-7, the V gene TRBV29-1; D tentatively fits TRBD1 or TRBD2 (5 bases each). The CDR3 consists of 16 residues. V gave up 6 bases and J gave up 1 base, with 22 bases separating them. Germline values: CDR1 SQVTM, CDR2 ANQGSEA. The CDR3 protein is CSVRGTPETKSYEQYF. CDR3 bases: TGCAGCGTCAGAGGGACCCCCGAGACCAAATCCTACGAGCAGTACTTC.

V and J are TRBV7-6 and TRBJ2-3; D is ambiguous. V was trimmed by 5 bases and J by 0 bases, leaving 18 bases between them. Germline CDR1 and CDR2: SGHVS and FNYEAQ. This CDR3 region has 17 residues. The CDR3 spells CASSLRTADLSTDTQYF. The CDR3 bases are TGTGCCAGCAGCCTCCGGACCGCCGATCTTAGCACAGATACGCAGTATTTT.

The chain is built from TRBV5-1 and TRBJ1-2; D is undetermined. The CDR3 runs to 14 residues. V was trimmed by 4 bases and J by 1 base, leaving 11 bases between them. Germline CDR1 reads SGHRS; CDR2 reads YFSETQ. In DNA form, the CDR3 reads TGCGCCAGCAGCCCGCGGACGGATAACTATGGCTACACCTTC. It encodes CASSPRTDNYGYTF.

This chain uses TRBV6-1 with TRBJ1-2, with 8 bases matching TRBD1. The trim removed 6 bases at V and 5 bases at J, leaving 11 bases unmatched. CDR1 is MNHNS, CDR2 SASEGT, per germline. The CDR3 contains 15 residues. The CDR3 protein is CASSNHDRGGYGYTF. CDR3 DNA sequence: TGTGCCAGCAGCAATCACGACAGGGGCGGTTATGGCTACACCTTC.

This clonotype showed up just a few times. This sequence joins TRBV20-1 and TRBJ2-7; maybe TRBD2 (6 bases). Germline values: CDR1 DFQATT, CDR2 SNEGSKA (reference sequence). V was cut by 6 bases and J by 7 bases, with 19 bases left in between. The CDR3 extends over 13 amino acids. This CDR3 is CSATKTAAGEQYF. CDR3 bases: TGCAGTGCCACAAAAACGGCTGCGGGGGAGCAGTACTTC.

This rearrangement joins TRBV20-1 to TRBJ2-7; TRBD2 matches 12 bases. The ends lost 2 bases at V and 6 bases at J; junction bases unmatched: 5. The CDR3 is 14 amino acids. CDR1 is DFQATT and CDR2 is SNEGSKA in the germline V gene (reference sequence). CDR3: CSARRTSGKGEQYF. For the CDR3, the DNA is TGCAGTGCTAGAAGGACTAGCGGGAAAGGCGAGCAGTACTTC.

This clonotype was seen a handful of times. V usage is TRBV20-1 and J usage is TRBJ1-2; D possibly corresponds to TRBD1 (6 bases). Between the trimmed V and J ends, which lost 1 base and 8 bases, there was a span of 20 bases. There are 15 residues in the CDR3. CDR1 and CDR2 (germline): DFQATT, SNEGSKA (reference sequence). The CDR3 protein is CSARAPDSLIRGYTF. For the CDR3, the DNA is TGCAGTGCTAGAGCCCCGGACAGTCTCATAAGAGGCTACACCTTC.

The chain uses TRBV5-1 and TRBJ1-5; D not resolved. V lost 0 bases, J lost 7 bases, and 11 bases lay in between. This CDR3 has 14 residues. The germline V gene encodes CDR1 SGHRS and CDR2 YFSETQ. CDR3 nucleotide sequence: TGCGCCAGCAGCTTGGATCCAGAGCGACAGCCCCAGCATTTT. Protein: CASSLDPERQPQHF.

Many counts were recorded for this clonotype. The CDR3 region has the DNA TGTGCCACCCGCCGGGAGTTTGAGCAGTTCTTC. This gives the protein CATRREFEQFF. V and J are TRBV10-3 and TRBJ2-1; D perhaps matches TRBD2 (6 bases). Germline loops: CDR1 ENHRY, CDR2 SYGVKD. The CDR3 totals 11 residues. V gave up 10 bases and J gave up 9 bases, with 13 bases separating them.

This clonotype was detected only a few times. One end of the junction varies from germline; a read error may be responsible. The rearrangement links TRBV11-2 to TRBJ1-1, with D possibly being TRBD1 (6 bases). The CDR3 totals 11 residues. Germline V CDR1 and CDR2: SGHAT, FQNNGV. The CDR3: CGGGRNTEAFF. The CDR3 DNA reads TGCGGGGGGGGCAGGAACACTGAAGCTTTCTTT.

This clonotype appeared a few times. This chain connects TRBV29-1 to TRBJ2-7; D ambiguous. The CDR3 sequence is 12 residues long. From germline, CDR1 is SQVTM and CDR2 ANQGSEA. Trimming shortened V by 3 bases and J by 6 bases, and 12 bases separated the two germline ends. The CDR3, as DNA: TGCAGCGTTGACATCCTCTCGGGCGAGCAGTACTTC. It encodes CSVDILSGEQYF.

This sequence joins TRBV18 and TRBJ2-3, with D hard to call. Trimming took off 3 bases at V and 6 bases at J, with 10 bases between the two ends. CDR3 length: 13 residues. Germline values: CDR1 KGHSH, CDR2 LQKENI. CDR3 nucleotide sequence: TGTGCCAGCTCACCTCGGTCCTTGGATACGCAGTATTTT. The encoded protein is CASSPRSLDTQYF.

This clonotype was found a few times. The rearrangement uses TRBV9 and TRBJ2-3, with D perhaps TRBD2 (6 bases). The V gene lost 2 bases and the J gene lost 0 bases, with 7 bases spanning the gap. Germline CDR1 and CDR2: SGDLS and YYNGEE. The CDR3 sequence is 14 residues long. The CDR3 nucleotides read TGTGCCAGCAGCGTTAGCGGAAGCACAGATACGCAGTATTTT. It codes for CASSVSGSTDTQYF. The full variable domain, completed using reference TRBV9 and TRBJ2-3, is DSGVTQTPKHLITATGQRVTLRCSPRSGDLSVYWYQQSLDQGLQFLIQYYNGEERAKGNILERFSAQQFPDLHSELNLSSLELGDSALYFCASSVSGSTDTQYFGPGTRLTVL.

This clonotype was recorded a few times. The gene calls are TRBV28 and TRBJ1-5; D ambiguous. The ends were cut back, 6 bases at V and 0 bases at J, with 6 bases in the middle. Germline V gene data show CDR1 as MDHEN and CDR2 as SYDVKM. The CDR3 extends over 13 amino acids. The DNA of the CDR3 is TGTGCCAGCAGGGAAAGTAGCAATCAGCCCCAGCATTTT. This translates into CASRESSNQPQHF.

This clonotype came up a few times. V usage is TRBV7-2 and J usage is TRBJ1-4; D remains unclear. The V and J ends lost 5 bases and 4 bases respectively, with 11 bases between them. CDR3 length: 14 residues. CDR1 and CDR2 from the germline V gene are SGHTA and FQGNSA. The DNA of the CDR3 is TGTGCCAGCAGCACGGTTCATGGTAATGAAAAACTGTTTTTT. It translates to CASSTVHGNEKLFF.

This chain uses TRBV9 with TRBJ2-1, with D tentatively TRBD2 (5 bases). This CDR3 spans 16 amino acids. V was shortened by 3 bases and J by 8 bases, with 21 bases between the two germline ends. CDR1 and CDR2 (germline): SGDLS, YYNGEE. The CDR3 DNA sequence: TGTGCCAGCAGCGCCCAAGACTATCTCCGTGGGGATGAGCAGTTCTTC. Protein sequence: CASSAQDYLRGDEQFF. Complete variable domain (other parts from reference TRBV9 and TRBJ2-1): DSGVTQTPKHLITATGQRVTLRCSPRSGDLSVYWYQQSLDQGLQFLIQYYNGEERAKGNILERFSAQQFPDLHSELNLSSLELGDSALYFCASSAQDYLRGDEQFFGPGTRLTVL.

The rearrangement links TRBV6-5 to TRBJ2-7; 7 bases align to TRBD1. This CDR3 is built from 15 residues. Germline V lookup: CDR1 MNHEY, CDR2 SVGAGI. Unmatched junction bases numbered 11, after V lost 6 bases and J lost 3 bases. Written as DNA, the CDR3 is TGTGCCAGCAGATTCGGGACAGCGGTTTTCTACGAGCAGTACTTC. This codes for CASRFGTAVFYEQYF.

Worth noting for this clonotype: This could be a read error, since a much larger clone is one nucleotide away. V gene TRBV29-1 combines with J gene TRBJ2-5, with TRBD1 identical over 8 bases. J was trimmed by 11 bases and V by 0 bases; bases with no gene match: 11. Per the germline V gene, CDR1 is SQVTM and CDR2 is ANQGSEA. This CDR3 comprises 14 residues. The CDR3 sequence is CSVEDPPGGNEQYF. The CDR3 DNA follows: TGCAGCGTTGAAGATCCCCCAGGGGGCAATGAGCAGTACTTC.

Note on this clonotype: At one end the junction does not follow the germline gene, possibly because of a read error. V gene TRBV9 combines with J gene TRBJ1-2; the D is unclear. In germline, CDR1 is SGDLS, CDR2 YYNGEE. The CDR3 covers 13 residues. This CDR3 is CTSSVGDDPGYTF. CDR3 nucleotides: TGTACCAGCAGCGTAGGTGACGATCCTGGCTACACCTTC.

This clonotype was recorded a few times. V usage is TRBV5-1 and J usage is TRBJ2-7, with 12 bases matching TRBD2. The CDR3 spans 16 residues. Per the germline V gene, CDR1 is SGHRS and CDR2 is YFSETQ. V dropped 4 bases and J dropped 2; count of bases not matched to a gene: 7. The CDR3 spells CASSHGLAGSPYEQYF. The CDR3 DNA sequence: TGCGCCAGCAGCCACGGACTAGCGGGGAGCCCCTACGAGCAGTACTTC.

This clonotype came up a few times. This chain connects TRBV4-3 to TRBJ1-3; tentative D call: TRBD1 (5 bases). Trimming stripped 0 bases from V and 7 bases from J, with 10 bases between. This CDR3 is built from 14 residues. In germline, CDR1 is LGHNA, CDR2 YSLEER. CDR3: CASSQDQGVNTIYF. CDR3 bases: TGCGCCAGCAGCCAAGACCAGGGTGTCAACACCATATATTTT.

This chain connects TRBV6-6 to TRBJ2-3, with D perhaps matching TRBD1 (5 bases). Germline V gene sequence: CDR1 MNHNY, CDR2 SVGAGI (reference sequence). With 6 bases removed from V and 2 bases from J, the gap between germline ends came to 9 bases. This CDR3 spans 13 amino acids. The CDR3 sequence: CASSAGLTDTQYF. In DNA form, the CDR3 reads TGTGCCAGCAGCGCAGGGCTCACAGATACGCAGTATTTT.

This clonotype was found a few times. The CDR3: CATSRDRGRESGYTF. CDR3 in DNA: TGTGCCACCAGCAGAGATCGCGGCAGGGAGTCTGGCTACACCTTC. The chain couples TRBV15 to TRBJ1-2; possible D gene TRBD1, 5 bases. Germline CDR1 and CDR2: LNHNV and YYDKDF (reference sequence). The length of the CDR3 is 15 residues. The V end lost 0 bases, the J end lost 7 bases, and 15 bases lay between the germline ends.

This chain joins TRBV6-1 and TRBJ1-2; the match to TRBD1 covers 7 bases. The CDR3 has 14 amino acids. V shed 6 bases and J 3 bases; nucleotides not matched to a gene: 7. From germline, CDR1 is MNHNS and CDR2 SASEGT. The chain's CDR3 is CASRNRGPHYGYTF. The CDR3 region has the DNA TGTGCCAGCAGGAACAGGGGCCCCCACTATGGCTACACCTTC.

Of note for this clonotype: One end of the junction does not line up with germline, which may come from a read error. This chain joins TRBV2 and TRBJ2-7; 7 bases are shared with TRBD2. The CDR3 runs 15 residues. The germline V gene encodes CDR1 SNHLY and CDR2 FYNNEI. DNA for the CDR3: TGTGCCAGCAGTGAACGGCTAGCGGTGGCCTACGGGCAGTACTTC. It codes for CASSERLAVAYGQYF.